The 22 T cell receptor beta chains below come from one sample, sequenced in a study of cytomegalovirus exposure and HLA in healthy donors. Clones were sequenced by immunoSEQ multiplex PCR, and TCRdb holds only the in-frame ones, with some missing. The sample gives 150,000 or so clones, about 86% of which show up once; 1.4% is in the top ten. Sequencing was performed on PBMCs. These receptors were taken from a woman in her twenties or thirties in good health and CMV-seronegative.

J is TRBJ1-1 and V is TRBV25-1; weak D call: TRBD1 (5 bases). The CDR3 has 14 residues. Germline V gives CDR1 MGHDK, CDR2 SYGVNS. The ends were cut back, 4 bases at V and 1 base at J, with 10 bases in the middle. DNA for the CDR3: TGTGCCAGCAGTGCGCAGGGTCGGAACACTGAAGCTTTCTTT. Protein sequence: CASSAQGRNTEAFF.

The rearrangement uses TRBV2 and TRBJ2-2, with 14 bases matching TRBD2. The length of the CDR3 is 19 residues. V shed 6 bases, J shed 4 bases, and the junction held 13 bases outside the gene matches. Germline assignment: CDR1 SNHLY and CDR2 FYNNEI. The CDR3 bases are TGTGCCAGCAGGGTAGCGACTAGCGGGGGGGGCGCTGGCACCGGGGAGCTGTTTTTT. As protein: CASRVATSGGGAGTGELFF.

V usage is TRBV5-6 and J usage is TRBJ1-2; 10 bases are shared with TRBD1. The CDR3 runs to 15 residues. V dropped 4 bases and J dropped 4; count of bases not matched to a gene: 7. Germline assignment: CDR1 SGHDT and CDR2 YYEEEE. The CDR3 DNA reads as TGTGCCAGCAGCACCCGGACAGGGGGGGCCTATGGCTACACCTTC. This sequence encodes CASSTRTGGAYGYTF. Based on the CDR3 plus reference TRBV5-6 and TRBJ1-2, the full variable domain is DAGVTQSPTHLIKTRGQQVTLRCSPKSGHDTVSWYQQALGQGPQFIFQYYEEEERQRGNFPDRFSGHQFPNYSSELNVNALLLGDSALYLCASSTRTGGAYGYTFGSGTRLTVV.

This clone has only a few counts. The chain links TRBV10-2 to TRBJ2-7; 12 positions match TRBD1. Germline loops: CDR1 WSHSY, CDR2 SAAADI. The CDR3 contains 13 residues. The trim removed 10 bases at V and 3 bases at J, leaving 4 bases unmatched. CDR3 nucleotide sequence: TGCGCCACCGGGACAGGGGGCCTCTACGAGCAGTACTTC. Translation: CATGTGGLYEQYF.

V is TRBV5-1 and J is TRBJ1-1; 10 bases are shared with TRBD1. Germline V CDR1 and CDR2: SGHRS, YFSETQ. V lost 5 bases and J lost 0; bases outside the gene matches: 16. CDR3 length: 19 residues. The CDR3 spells CASSSGTGASFRLNTEAFF. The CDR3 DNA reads TGCGCCAGCAGTTCCGGGACAGGGGCTTCGTTTAGACTGAACACTGAAGCTTTCTTT.

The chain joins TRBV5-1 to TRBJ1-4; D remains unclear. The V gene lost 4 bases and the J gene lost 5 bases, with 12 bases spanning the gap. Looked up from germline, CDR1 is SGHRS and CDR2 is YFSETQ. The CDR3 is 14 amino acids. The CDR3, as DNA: TGCGCCAGCAGCAGCGGACTTGTCAATGAAAAACTGTTTTTT. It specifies CASSSGLVNEKLFF.

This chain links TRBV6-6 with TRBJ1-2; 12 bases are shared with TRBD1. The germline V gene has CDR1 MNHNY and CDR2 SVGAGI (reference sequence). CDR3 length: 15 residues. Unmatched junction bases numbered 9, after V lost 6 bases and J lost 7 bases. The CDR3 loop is CASSRGQGASGGYTF. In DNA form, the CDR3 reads TGTGCCAGCAGCAGGGGACAGGGGGCCAGCGGTGGCTACACCTTC.

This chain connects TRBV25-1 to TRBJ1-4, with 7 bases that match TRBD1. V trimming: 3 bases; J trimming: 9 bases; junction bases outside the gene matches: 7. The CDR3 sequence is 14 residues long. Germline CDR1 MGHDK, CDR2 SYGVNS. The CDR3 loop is CASSDIGDSQKLFF. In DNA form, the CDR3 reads TGTGCCAGCAGTGATATCGGGGACAGCCAAAAACTGTTTTTT.

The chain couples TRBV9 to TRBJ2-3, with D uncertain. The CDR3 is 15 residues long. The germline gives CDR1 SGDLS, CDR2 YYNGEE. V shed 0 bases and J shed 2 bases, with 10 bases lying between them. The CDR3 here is CASSVVDKATDTQYF. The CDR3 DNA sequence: TGTGCCAGCAGCGTAGTTGACAAAGCCACAGATACGCAGTATTTT.

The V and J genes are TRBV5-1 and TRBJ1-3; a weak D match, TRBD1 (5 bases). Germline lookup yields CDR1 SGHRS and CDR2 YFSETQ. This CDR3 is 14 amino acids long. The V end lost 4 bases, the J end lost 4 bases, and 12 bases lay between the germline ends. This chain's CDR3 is CASSQDNLGNTIYF. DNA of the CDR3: TGCGCCAGCAGCCAGGACAACCTGGGAAACACCATATATTTT.

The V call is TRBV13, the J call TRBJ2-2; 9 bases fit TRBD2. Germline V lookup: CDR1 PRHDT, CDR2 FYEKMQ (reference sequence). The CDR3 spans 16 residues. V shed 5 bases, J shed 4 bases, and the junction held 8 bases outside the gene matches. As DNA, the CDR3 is TGTGCCAGCAGCATAACCAGCGGGGGGACCACCGGGGAGCTGTTTTTT. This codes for CASSITSGGTTGELFF.

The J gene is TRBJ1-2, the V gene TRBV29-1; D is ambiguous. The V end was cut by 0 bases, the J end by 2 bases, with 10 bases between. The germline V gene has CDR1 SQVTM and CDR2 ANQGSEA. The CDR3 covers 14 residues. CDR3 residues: CSVEDWSVNYGYTF. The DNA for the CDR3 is TGCAGCGTTGAAGACTGGTCAGTGAACTATGGCTACACCTTC.

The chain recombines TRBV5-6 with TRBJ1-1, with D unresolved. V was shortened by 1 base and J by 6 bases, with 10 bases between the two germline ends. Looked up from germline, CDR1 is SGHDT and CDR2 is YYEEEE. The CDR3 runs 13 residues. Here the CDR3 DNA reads TGTGCCAGCAGCTTGTCGGGGAGACCTGAAGCTTTCTTT. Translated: CASSLSGRPEAFF. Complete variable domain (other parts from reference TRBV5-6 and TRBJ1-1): DAGVTQSPTHLIKTRGQQVTLRCSPKSGHDTVSWYQQALGQGPQFIFQYYEEEERQRGNFPDRFSGHQFPNYSSELNVNALLLGDSALYLCASSLSGRPEAFFGQGTRLTVV.

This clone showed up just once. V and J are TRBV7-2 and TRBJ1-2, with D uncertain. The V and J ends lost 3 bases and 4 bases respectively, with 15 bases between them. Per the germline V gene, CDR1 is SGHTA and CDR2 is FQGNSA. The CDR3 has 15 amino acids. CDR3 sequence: CASSFWSGRVYGYTF. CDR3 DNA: TGTGCCAGCAGCTTCTGGTCGGGTCGTGTCTATGGCTACACCTTC.

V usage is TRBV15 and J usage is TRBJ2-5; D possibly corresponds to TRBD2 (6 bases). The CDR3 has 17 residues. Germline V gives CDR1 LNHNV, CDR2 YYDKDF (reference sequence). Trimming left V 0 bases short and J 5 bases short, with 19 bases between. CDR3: CATSRDGAGMDLETQYF. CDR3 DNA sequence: TGTGCCACCAGCAGAGATGGGGCGGGGATGGATTTGGAGACCCAGTACTTC. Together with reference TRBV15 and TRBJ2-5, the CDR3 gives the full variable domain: DAMVIQNPRYQVTQFGKPVTLSCSQTLNHNVMYWYQQKSSQAPKLLFHYYDKDFNNEADTPDNFQSRRPNTSFCFLDIRSPGLGDTAMYLCATSRDGAGMDLETQYFGPGTRLLVL.

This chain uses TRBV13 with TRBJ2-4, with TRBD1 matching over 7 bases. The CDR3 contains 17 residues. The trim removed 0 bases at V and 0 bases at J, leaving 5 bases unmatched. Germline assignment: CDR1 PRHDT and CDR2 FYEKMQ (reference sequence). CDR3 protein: CASSLGQGVLAKNIQYF. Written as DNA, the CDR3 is TGTGCCAGCAGCTTAGGCCAGGGGGTACTAGCCAAAAACATTCAGTACTTC.

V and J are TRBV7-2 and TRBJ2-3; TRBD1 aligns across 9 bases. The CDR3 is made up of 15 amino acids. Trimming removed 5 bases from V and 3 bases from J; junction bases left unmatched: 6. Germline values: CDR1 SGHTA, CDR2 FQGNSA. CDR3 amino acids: CASSRGQGTTDTQYF. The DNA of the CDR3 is TGTGCCAGCAGCCGCGGACAGGGGACTACAGATACGCAGTATTTT. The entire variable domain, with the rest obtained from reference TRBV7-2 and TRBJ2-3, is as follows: GAGVSQSPSNKVTEKGKDVELRCDPISGHTALYWYRQSLGQGLEFLIYFQGNSAPDKSGLPSDRFSAERTGGSVSTLTIQRTQQEDSAVYLCASSRGQGTTDTQYFGPGTRLTVL.

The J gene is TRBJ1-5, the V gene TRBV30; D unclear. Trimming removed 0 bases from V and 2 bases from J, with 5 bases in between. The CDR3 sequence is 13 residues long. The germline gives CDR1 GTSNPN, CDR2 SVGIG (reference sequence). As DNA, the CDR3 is TGTGCCTGGAGTGTCGGGGGCAATCAGCCCCAGCATTTT. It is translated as CAWSVGGNQPQHF.

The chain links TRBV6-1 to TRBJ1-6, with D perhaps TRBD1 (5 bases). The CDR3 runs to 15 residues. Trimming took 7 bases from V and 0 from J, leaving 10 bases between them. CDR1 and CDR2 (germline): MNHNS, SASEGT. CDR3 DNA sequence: TGTGCCAGCATCGGAGACAGCTCCTATAATTCACCCCTCCACTTT. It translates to CASIGDSSYNSPLHF.

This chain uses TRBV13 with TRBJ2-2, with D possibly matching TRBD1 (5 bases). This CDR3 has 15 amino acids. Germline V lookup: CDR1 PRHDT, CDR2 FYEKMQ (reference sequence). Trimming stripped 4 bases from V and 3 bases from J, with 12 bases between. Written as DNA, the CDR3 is TGTGCCAGCAGCTGGGGCGGTGGCGACACCGGGGAGCTGTTTTTT. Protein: CASSWGGGDTGELFF.

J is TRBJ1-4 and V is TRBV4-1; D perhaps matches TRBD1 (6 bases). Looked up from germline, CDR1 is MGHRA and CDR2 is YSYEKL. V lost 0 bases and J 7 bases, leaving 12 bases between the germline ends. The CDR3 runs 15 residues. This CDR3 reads CASSQDSGAGEKLFF. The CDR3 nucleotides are TGCGCCAGCAGCCAAGATTCAGGGGCGGGTGAAAAACTGTTTTTT.

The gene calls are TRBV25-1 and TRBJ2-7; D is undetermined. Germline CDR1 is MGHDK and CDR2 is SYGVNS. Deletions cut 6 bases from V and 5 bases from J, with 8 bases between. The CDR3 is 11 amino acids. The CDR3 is CASRNIDEQYF. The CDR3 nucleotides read TGTGCCAGCAGGAACATCGACGAGCAGTACTTC.